A selection of T cell receptor beta chains follows, all from one sample in a study of CD8 T cells in ankylosing spondylitis. Each CDR3 protein gets one entry after TCRdb re-called the 5' RACE reads with MiXCR. The sample lists around 210,000 distinct CDR3 sequences, less than 9.5% seen once, with more than 4.5% in the top ten. The specimen sequenced was blood, either unsorted or a sorted T cell fraction (not recorded which). All receptors come from a female donor with ankylosing spondylitis or in good health (not recorded which). CDR3s include the opening cysteine and the closing phenylalanine or tryptophan. Each record gives: D gene, J gene, V gene, clone size, CDR3 DNA, CDR3 protein. D genes are given only for firm matches. The listing skips clone size in some rows; elsewhere it reads once, few, many or a size class.

>TRBD1|TRBJ1-2|TRBV5-1|many
TGCGCCAGCAGCGGGACCCGACAGGGGTACGGCTACACCTTC
CASSGTRQGYGYTF
>NA|TRBJ2-1|TRBV27|many
TGTGCCACGATAGGAGGGGGGTCCTACAATGAGCAGTTCTTC
CATIGGGSYNEQFF
>TRBD1|TRBJ1-2|TRBV12-3/TRBV12-4|many
TGTGCCAGCAGTGCCGGGACAGGGAGCTATGGCTACACCTTC
CASSAGTGSYGYTF
>NA|TRBJ2-5|TRBV3-1|many
TGTGCCAGCAGCCAAGATCCGACTAGTCCTGCGGAGACCCAGTACTTC
CASSQDPTSPAETQYF
>NA|TRBJ1-1|TRBV15|many
TGTGCCACCAGCAGGATATTTAAAGGGGGAATGAACACTGAAGCTTTCTTT
CATSRIFKGGMNTEAFF
>NA|TRBJ2-2|TRBV7-2|many
TGTGCCAGCAGCCCCAGACTAGGCGACACCGGGGAGCTGTTTTTT
CASSPRLGDTGELFF
>TRBD2|TRBJ2-7|TRBV7-2|many
TGTGCCAGCAGCTCCACACTAGCGGGGAATTACGAGCAGTACTTC
CASSSTLAGNYEQYF
>TRBD2|TRBJ2-7|TRBV7-9|NA
TGTGCCAGCAGCAAAGGGACTAGCGGGCCTACTTCCTACGAGCAGTACTTC
CASSKGTSGPTSYEQYF
>TRBD2|TRBJ2-1|TRBV20-1|many
TGCAGTGCCGGGCGGCTAGCGGGTGCAAAGCAGTTCTTC
CSAGRLAGAKQFF
>NA|TRBJ1-2|TRBV6-2/TRBV6-3|many
TGTGCCAGCAGCCAATCCGGACGGGTAGGCTATGGCTACACCTTC
CASSQSGRVGYGYTF
>NA|TRBJ2-7|TRBV5-1|NA
TGCGCCAGCAGCCGACTGACGGGGGAAACCTACGAGCAGTACTTC
CASSRLTGETYEQYF
>NA|TRBJ2-7|TRBV19|NA
TGTGCCAGTAGCCCGACAGCCACAGCCTACGAGCAGTACTTC
CASSPTATAYEQYF
>NA|TRBJ2-3|TRBV5-4|NA
TGTGCCAGCAGCCCGGGGACCAAGGCAGACACAGATACGCAGTATTTT
CASSPGTKADTDTQYF
>TRBD2|TRBJ2-1|TRBV20-1|many
TGCAGTGCTAGAGATAAGGGGACTAGCGGGAGCAATGAGCAGTTCTTC
CSARDKGTSGSNEQFF
>NA|TRBJ2-3|TRBV7-9|once
TGTGCCAGCAGCTCAGCGGAGGCGGATACGCAGTATTTT
CASSSAEADTQYF
>TRBD1|TRBJ2-5|TRBV10-3|many
TGTGCCATCAGTGAGTCGATGACAGGGTACTTGGAGACCCAGTACTTC
CAISESMTGYLETQYF
>TRBD1|TRBJ1-4|TRBV29-1|many
TGCAGCGTCCGGACCACAGGGGATGAAAAACTGTTTTTT
CSVRTTGDEKLFF
>NA|TRBJ1-5|TRBV4-3|many
TGCGCCAGCAGCCAATCCCATCCTACGGGTCAGCCCCAGCATTTT
CASSQSHPTGQPQHF
>TRBD2|TRBJ2-7|TRBV27|many
TGTGCCAGCAGTCAACGGACTAGCGGCCTCTACGAGCAGTACTTC
CASSQRTSGLYEQYF
>NA|TRBJ2-5|TRBV28|many
TGTGCCAGCAGTTTTAGCGGAAGGGAGACCCAGTACTTC
CASSFSGRETQYF
>NA|TRBJ2-7|TRBV7-2|NA
TGTGCCAACAGCCTCTGGGCGGTCTCCTACGAGCAGTACTTC
CANSLWAVSYEQYF
>NA|TRBJ1-2|TRBV28|many
TGTGCCAGCAGTTTATCGACACTTAACTATGGCTACACCTTC
CASSLSTLNYGYTF
>NA|TRBJ2-5|TRBV28|many
TGTGCCAGCAGTTTGGCGACGCGGCGGGAGACCCAGTACTTC
CASSLATRRETQYF
>NA|TRBJ1-6|TRBV7-8|many
TGTGCCAGCAGCCTAGAACAGGGACTAACTTATAATTCACCCCTCCACTTT
CASSLEQGLTYNSPLHF